The 18 T cell receptor beta chains below were found in one sample sequenced in a study of cytomegalovirus exposure and HLA in healthy donors. Primers included in the PCR were 60 Vbeta and 13 Jbeta primers. Sequencing was performed with immunoSEQ multiplex PCR; in TCRdb, only in-frame clones are kept and a portion is missing. The table records approximately 150,000 clones, just under 75% of them present only once. Sequenced input: PBMCs. The receptors were sampled from a woman in her late teens or twenties in good health and CMV-seronegative.

This chain joins TRBV11-2 and TRBJ1-4; D might be TRBD1 (6 bases). From germline, CDR1 is SGHAT and CDR2 FQNNGV. V lost 3 bases and J 3 bases, leaving 8 bases between the germline ends. The CDR3 extends over 14 amino acids. In DNA form, the CDR3 reads TGTGCCAGCAGCTTCGGACAGCCTAATGAAAAACTGTTTTTT. Protein: CASSFGQPNEKLFF.

The CDR3 reads CASFSGGTTSYNEQFF. As DNA, the CDR3 is TGTGCTAGTTTCTCGGGAGGAACTACCAGCTACAATGAGCAGTTCTTC. This sequence joins TRBV12-5 and TRBJ2-1; 7 positions match TRBD2. This CDR3 contains 16 residues. The V gene end was trimmed by 8 bases and the J gene end by 3 bases; junction bases not matched to a gene: 13. Germline V gene sequence: CDR1 LGHNT, CDR2 FRNRAP.

The chain recombines TRBV4-2 with TRBJ1-4, with TRBD1 matching over 10 bases. The ends lost 4 bases at V and 7 bases at J; junction bases unmatched: 6. CDR1 is LGHNA, CDR2 YNFKEQ, per germline. The CDR3 runs 15 residues. Here the CDR3 reads CASSPKGQGIEKLFF. The CDR3, as DNA: TGTGCCAGCAGCCCCAAGGGACAGGGGATTGAAAAACTGTTTTTT.

The genes are TRBV2 and TRBJ1-5; TRBD1 might be the D (6 bases). The germline V gene encodes CDR1 SNHLY and CDR2 FYNNEI. Trimming cost V 0 bases and J 4 bases, with 10 bases left between them. There are 15 residues in the CDR3. CDR3 amino acids: CASSEAGRGNQPQHF. CDR3 bases: TGTGCCAGCAGTGAAGCAGGGAGGGGGAATCAGCCCCAGCATTTT.

Note on this clone: An end of the junction differs from the germline gene, which may be a read error. V is TRBV7-9 and J is TRBJ1-2, with D hard to call. The CDR3 has 14 amino acids. The germline CDR1 and CDR2 sequences are SEHNR and FQNEAQ (reference sequence). The CDR3 loop is CASSLDGELPLFSF. The CDR3 bases are TGTGCCAGCAGCTTAGACGGGGAGCTCCCCTTGTTTAGCTTC. The entire variable domain, with the rest obtained from reference TRBV7-9 and TRBJ1-2, is as follows: DTGVSQNPRHKITKRGQNVTFRCDPISEHNRLYWYRQTLGQGPEFLTYFQNEAQLEKSRLLSDRFSAERPKGSFSTLEIQRTEQGDSAMYLCASSLDGELPLFSFGSGTRLTVV.

In DNA, the CDR3 is TGTGCCACCAGCGCTAGCGGGCCCCAAGAGACCCAGTACTTC. It codes for CATSASGPQETQYF. The genes are TRBV15 and TRBJ2-5, with 8 bases that match TRBD2. The V gene end was trimmed by 5 bases and the J gene end by 1 base; junction bases not matched to a gene: 3. Germline V CDR1 and CDR2: LNHNV, YYDKDF (reference sequence). CDR3 length equals 14 residues.

The rearrangement links TRBV13 to TRBJ1-4; possibly TRBD1 for D (5 bases). V was shortened by 4 bases and J by 7 bases, with 16 bases between the two germline ends. Germline V gene lookup returns CDR1 PRHDT and CDR2 FYEKMQ (reference sequence). The CDR3 runs 15 residues. Here the CDR3 DNA reads TGTGCCAGCAGCTCCCGGGGGGGGAACGGTGAAAAACTGTTTTTT. Its translation is CASSSRGGNGEKLFF.

The chain is built from TRBV5-1 and TRBJ1-3; 8 bases align to TRBD1. Trimming removed 5 bases from V and 8 bases from J; junction bases left unmatched: 9. This CDR3 region has 14 residues. From germline, CDR1 is SGHRS and CDR2 YFSETQ. CDR3 bases: TGCGCCAGCAGTCCGGACAGGGACGTACACACCATATATTTT. This translates into CASSPDRDVHTIYF.

The chain employs TRBV5-4 and TRBJ1-1, with 8 nucleotides matching TRBD1. V trimming: 4 bases; J trimming: 3 bases; junction bases outside the gene matches: 8. The CDR3 is 15 residues long. Per germline, CDR1 SGHNT and CDR2 YYREEE (reference sequence). The CDR3 is CASSPYRGLDTEAFF. For the CDR3, the DNA is TGTGCCAGCAGCCCGTACAGGGGGTTGGACACTGAAGCTTTCTTT.

The rearrangement links TRBV4-3 to TRBJ1-1; 7 bases align to TRBD1. Germline V gene lookup returns CDR1 LGHNA and CDR2 YSLEER. Trimming at V came to 4 bases and at J to 4 bases, leaving 18 bases not matched to a gene. The CDR3 sequence is 18 residues long. The CDR3 DNA follows: TGCGCCAGCAGCCCGACAGGGAAGAAGAGGGGGTCCAGCACTGAAGCTTTCTTT. It encodes CASSPTGKKRGSSTEAFF.

V gene TRBV7-2 combines with J gene TRBJ2-1, with 8 bases lining up with TRBD2. V shed 2 bases, J shed 7 bases, and the junction held 1 base outside the gene matches. This CDR3 has 13 residues. Germline V gene sequence: CDR1 SGHTA, CDR2 FQGNSA. CDR3 in amino acids: CASSLREGNEQFF. DNA for the CDR3: TGTGCCAGCAGCTTACGGGAGGGGAATGAGCAGTTCTTC.

The rearrangement links TRBV15 to TRBJ1-5, with 9 bases identical to TRBD1. From germline, CDR1 is LNHNV and CDR2 YYDKDF (reference sequence). With 5 bases clipped from V and 0 bases from J, the junction kept 5 bases outside the gene matches. CDR3 size: 16 residues. This CDR3 is CATSDRTGDSNQPQHF. In DNA, the CDR3 is TGTGCCACCAGCGACAGGACAGGGGATAGCAATCAGCCCCAGCATTTT.

V usage is TRBV5-1 and J usage is TRBJ1-1, with D possibly being TRBD1 (6 bases). The CDR3 length is 12 residues. Trimming removed 2 bases at V and 8 bases at J, with 10 bases between. Germline CDR1 is SGHRS and CDR2 is YFSETQ. The CDR3 DNA is TGCGCCAGCAGCTTTAAGGGACAAGAAGCTTTCTTT. Translated, it gives CASSFKGQEAFF.

The V call is TRBV6-6, the J call TRBJ1-5; 10 bases map to TRBD1. The CDR3 is made up of 15 amino acids. V lost 0 bases to trimming and J lost 8 bases; unmatched junction nucleotides: 4. Looked up from germline, CDR1 is MNHNY and CDR2 is SVGAGI (reference sequence). CDR3 in amino acids: CASSYSTGGPEPQHF. The CDR3 bases are TGTGCCAGCAGTTACTCGACAGGGGGCCCAGAGCCCCAGCATTTT.

This clone was seen a handful of times. The gene calls are TRBV2 and TRBJ2-7; D ambiguous. The germline V and J ends were trimmed by 6 bases and 1 base, with 4 bases remaining between them. The CDR3 spans 11 residues. In germline, CDR1 is SNHLY, CDR2 FYNNEI. The CDR3 nucleotides read TGTGCCAGCAGGTCGTCCTACGAGCAGTACTTC. Its protein product is CASRSSYEQYF.

About this clone itself: Other DNA sequences in this sample translate to the same CDR3. The gene calls are TRBV6-5 and TRBJ2-7; the D is unclear. CDR3 length: 14 residues. The germline V gene has CDR1 MNHEY and CDR2 SVGAGI. The CDR3: CASSSTPGPYEQYV. DNA of the CDR3: TGTGCCAGTAGTTCCACCCCTGGGCCCTACGAGCAGTACGTC.

This clone was seen more than once but under ten times. The rearrangement links TRBV10-3 to TRBJ1-2; TRBD1 is a possible D gene (5 bases). Per germline, CDR1 ENHRY and CDR2 SYGVKD. The CDR3 runs to 15 residues. Trimming took off 3 bases at V and 3 bases at J, with 14 bases between the two ends. CDR3 amino acids: CAISDRQGGYYGYTF. The CDR3 DNA reads TGTGCCATCAGTGATCGGCAGGGAGGGTACTATGGCTACACCTTC.

The CDR3 here is CASRKTGSSGNTIYF. As DNA, the CDR3 is TGTGCCAGCAGGAAAACAGGGAGCTCTGGAAACACCATATATTTT. V gene TRBV2 combines with J gene TRBJ1-3; D is possibly TRBD1 (6 bases). Germline CDR1 SNHLY, CDR2 FYNNEI. With 6 bases removed from V and 0 bases from J, the gap between germline ends came to 12 bases. This CDR3 comprises 15 residues. Based on the CDR3 plus reference TRBV2 and TRBJ1-3, the full variable domain is EPEVTQTPSHQVTQMGQEVILRCVPISNHLYFYWYRQILGQKVEFLVSFYNNEISEKSEIFDDQFSVERPDGSNFTLKIRSTKLEDSAMYFCASRKTGSSGNTIYFGEGSWLTVV.